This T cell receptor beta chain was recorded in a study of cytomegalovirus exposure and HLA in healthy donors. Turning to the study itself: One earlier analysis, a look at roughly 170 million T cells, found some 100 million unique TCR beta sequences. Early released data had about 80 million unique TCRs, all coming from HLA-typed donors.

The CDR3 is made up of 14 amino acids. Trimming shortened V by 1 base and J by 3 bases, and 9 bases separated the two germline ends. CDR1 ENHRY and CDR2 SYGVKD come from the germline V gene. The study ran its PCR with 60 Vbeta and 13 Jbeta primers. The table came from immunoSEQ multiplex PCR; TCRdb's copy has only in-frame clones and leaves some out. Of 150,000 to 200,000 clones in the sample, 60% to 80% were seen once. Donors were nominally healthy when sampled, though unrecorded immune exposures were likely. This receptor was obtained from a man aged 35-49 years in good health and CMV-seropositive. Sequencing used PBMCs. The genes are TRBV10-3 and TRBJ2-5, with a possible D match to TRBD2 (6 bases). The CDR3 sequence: CAISELKREETQYF. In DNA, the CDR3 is TGTGCCATCAGTGAGTTAAAGCGGGAAGAGACCCAGTACTTC.